Below are 8 T cell receptor beta chains sequenced from a single sample in a study of cytomegalovirus exposure and HLA in healthy donors. Primers for the PCR totalled 60 Vbeta and 13 Jbeta. The data were produced by immunoSEQ multiplex PCR, yet TCRdb's version contains in-frame clones alone and is incomplete. Counted here are 150,000 to 250,000 clones, roughly four fifths occurring once; the ten biggest clones make up approximately 2%. The sequenced sample consisted of PBMCs. The receptor set was obtained from a man aged 25-45 years in good health and CMV-seronegative.

This chain uses TRBV7-9 with TRBJ1-1; D is uncertain. Trimming removed 8 bases from V and 1 base from J, with 11 bases in between. This CDR3 is 13 amino acids long. The germline V gene has CDR1 SEHNR and CDR2 FQNEAQ (reference sequence). CDR3 DNA sequence: TGTGCCAGCCAACCGCGGGAGAACACTGAAGCTTTCTTT. Encoded protein: CASQPRENTEAFF.

This chain uses TRBV27 with TRBJ2-7, with D possibly TRBD2 on 5 matching bases. Trimming removed 0 bases from V and 0 bases from J, with 9 bases in between. The CDR3 extends over 15 amino acids. CDR1 is MNHEY and CDR2 is SMNVEV in the germline V gene (reference sequence). The CDR3 loop is CASSLSSGYSYEQYF. CDR3 DNA sequence: TGTGCCAGCAGTTTATCGAGCGGCTACTCCTACGAGCAGTACTTC.

This clone was observed a single time. The chain employs TRBV4-1 and TRBJ1-1, with D perhaps TRBD1 (5 bases). The germline gives CDR1 MGHRA, CDR2 YSYEKL. Trimming took off 1 base at V and 1 base at J, with 13 bases between the two ends. The CDR3 runs 16 residues. CDR3 sequence: CASSQVGRGRNTEAFF. DNA of the CDR3: TGCGCCAGCAGCCAAGTAGGCCGGGGGAGGAACACTGAAGCTTTCTTT.

This clone showed up just a few times. The rearrangement links TRBV28 to TRBJ2-7, with a tentative D call TRBD2 (5 bases). Germline loops: CDR1 MDHEN, CDR2 SYDVKM. The CDR3 is 14 amino acids. Deletions cut 10 bases from V and 0 bases from J, with 16 bases between. The CDR3 DNA is TGTGCCACCACCCGGGAACCTTCCTCCTACGAGCAGTACTTC. It encodes CATTREPSSYEQYF.

J is TRBJ2-1 and V is TRBV9; 9 bases are shared with TRBD2. Germline V lookup: CDR1 SGDLS, CDR2 YYNGEE. V trimming: 2 bases; J trimming: 8 bases; junction bases outside the gene matches: 11. This CDR3 is 16 amino acids long. CDR3 amino acids: CASSVTSGNIGDEQFF. In DNA form, the CDR3 reads TGTGCCAGCAGCGTGACTAGCGGAAACATAGGAGATGAGCAGTTCTTC. The whole variable domain, filled in from reference TRBV9 and TRBJ2-1, reads DSGVTQTPKHLITATGQRVTLRCSPRSGDLSVYWYQQSLDQGLQFLIQYYNGEERAKGNILERFSAQQFPDLHSELNLSSLELGDSALYFCASSVTSGNIGDEQFFGPGTRLTVL.

The V call is TRBV5-4, the J call TRBJ2-7, with TRBD1 identical over 8 bases. The CDR3 is 13 residues long. Germline trimming cut 4 bases from V and 5 bases from J; bases unmatched to any gene: 5. The germline gives CDR1 SGHNT, CDR2 YYREEE (reference sequence). The CDR3 protein is CASSPTGVHEQYF. In nucleotides, the CDR3 is TGTGCCAGCAGCCCGACAGGGGTCCACGAGCAGTACTTC.

This sequence joins TRBV5-1 and TRBJ2-1; weak D call: TRBD2 (7 bases). CDR1 SGHRS and CDR2 YFSETQ come from the germline V gene. This CDR3 contains 15 residues. Trimming took 4 bases from V and 4 from J, leaving 15 bases between them. Here the CDR3 DNA reads TGCGCCAGCAGCCCCGCGGGGGCGGGTTACAATGAGCAGTTCTTC. Translating it yields CASSPAGAGYNEQFF.

The gene calls are TRBV7-3 and TRBJ2-2, with 9 bases that match TRBD2. Germline lookup yields CDR1 SGHTA and CDR2 FQGTGA. V gave up 5 bases and J gave up 2 bases; unmatched junction bases: 3. This CDR3 has 15 amino acids. CDR3 protein: CASSRLAANTGELFF. For the CDR3, the DNA is TGTGCCAGCAGCCGACTAGCGGCAAACACCGGGGAGCTGTTTTTT.